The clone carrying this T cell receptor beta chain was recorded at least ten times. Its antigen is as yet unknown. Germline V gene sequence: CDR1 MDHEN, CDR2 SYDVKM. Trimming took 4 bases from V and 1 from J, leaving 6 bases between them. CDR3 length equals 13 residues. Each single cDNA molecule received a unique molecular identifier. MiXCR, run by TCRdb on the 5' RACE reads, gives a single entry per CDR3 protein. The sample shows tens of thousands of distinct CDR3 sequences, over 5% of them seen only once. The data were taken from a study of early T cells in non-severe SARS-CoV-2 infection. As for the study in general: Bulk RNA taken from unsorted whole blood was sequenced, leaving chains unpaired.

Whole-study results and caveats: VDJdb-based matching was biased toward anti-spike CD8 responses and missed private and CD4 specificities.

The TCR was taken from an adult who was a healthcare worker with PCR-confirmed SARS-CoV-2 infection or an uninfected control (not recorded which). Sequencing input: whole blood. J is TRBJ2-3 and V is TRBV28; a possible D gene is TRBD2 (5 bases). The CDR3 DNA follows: TGTGCCAGCAGTTGGCGGGGCACAGATACGCAGTATTTT. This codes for CASSWRGTDTQYF. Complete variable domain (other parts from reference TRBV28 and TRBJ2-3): DVKVTQSSRYLVKRTGEKVFLECVQDMDHENMFWYRQDPGLGLRLIYFSYDVKMKEKGDIPEGYSVSREKKERFSLILESASTNQTSMYLCASSWRGTDTQYFGPGTRLTVL.